This T cell receptor beta chain was sequenced in a study of shared clonotypes between healthy human individuals. Recent acute infections and vaccinations were absent in the healthy HIV-negative adult donors. The CDR3 has 17 residues. The germline gives CDR1 LNHNV, CDR2 YYDKDF (reference sequence). V dropped 6 bases and J dropped 1 base, with 22 bases sitting between them. Per the original data handling: Because ImmunoSEQ provided only junction sequences with no quality scores, the filtering differed. Sequencing was performed with immunoSEQ multiplex PCR; in TCRdb, only in-frame clones are kept and a portion is missing. V and J calls plus clone size are reproduced from that table; the DNA served to infer D and trimming. The sample shows some 2.4 million clones, 80% to 95% of them seen only once.

The V and J genes are TRBV15 and TRBJ2-7; D tentatively reads TRBD1 or TRBD2 (7 bases each). The sequence derives from a man aged 18 to 30 in good health. Some clones in this sample may be carry-over from other donors' samples. Sample: naive CD4+ T cells from PBMCs. Subset reported: CD45RA+ positively selected. CDR3 residues: CATRGRGQGKLSYEQYF. The CDR3 DNA sequence: TGTGCCACCAGAGGGAGGGGGCAGGGCAAGCTTTCCTACGAGCAGTACTTC.